The 30 T cell receptor beta chains in this list originate from one sample, sequenced in a study of blood T cell repertoires in COVID-19. Clones were read by immunoSEQ multiplex PCR, and TCRdb kept only the in-frame ones, dropping some. The data show 280,000 or so clones, 70% to 90% seen once. Material: peripheral blood. Receptor source: a woman aged 55-70 years with acute or convalescent COVID-19.

The V and J genes are TRBV7-2 and TRBJ1-2; 7 bases fit TRBD1. With 4 bases clipped from V and 8 bases from J, the junction kept 13 bases outside the gene matches. Germline loops: CDR1 SGHTA, CDR2 FQGNSA. There are 15 residues in the CDR3. CDR3 nucleotide sequence: TGTGCCAGCAGCTGGCCTCAGACAGGGATGGACGGCTACACCTTC. Translated: CASSWPQTGMDGYTF. Using reference TRBV7-2 and TRBJ1-2 for the parts outside the CDR3, the full variable domain is GAGVSQSPSNKVTEKGKDVELRCDPISGHTALYWYRQSLGQGLEFLIYFQGNSAPDKSGLPSDRFSAERTGGSVSTLTIQRTQQEDSAVYLCASSWPQTGMDGYTFGSGTRLTVV.

The V gene is TRBV7-2, the J gene TRBJ1-5; perhaps TRBD1 as D (5 bases). V lost 0 bases and J 4 bases, leaving 16 bases between the germline ends. Germline-derived CDR1 and CDR2 are SGHTA and FQGNSA. There are 17 residues in the CDR3. CDR3 residues: CASSLADRVGPNQPQHF. CDR3 sequence (DNA): TGTGCCAGCAGCTTAGCAGATCGAGTGGGGCCGAATCAGCCCCAGCATTTT.

This clone has only a few counts. V and J are TRBV5-4 and TRBJ2-7, with TRBD1 matching over 11 bases. This CDR3 contains 15 residues. The V gene's germline CDR1 is SGHNT and CDR2 YYREEE (reference sequence). After removal of 5 bases from V and 6 bases from J, the junction contained 10 bases not matched to a gene. The CDR3 spells CASRAQAGQGGEQYF. CDR3 DNA sequence: TGTGCCAGCAGAGCCCAGGCGGGACAGGGGGGCGAGCAGTACTTC.

V usage is TRBV12-3 or TRBV12-4 and J usage is TRBJ1-1; TRBD1 matches 7 bases. The V and J ends lost 2 bases and 3 bases, in that order; junction bases with no gene match: 0. The CDR3 extends over 13 amino acids. DNA of the CDR3: TGTGCCAGCAGTTTAACAGGGGACACTGAAGCTTTCTTT. It encodes CASSLTGDTEAFF.

This clone showed up just once. The DNA is omitted, as the CDR3 cannot be located on it reliably, and the CDR3 follows TCRdb's listing. The rearrangement joins TRBV9 to TRBJ1-3. Looked up from germline, CDR1 is SGDLS and CDR2 is YYNGEE. Inclusive of both ends, the CDR3 amounts to 15 amino acids. The CDR3 loop reads CASGLSGVSGNTIYF.

This sequence joins TRBV3-1 (or the pseudogene TRBV3-2) and TRBJ2-7, with D perhaps matching TRBD1 (6 bases). Germline CDR1 and CDR2: LGHDT and YNNKEL (reference sequence). The CDR3 has 14 residues. Trimming shortened V by 0 bases and J by 4 bases, and 10 bases separated the two germline ends. The CDR3 region has the DNA TGTGCCAGCAGCCAAGACAGGGGTGTGTACGAGCAGTACTTC. Residues: CASSQDRGVYEQYF.

This rearrangement joins TRBV3-1 (or the pseudogene TRBV3-2) to TRBJ1-2; 9 nucleotides line up with TRBD1. Germline V gene data show CDR1 as LGHDT and CDR2 as YNNKEL (reference sequence). This CDR3 comprises 15 residues. The ends lost 1 base at V and 4 bases at J; junction bases unmatched: 4. The CDR3 loop is CASSQGQGDGYGYTF. The CDR3 DNA is TGTGCCAGCAGCCAAGGACAGGGGGACGGCTATGGCTACACCTTC.

This rearrangement joins TRBV4-3 to TRBJ2-1; D remains ambiguous. In germline, CDR1 is LGHNA, CDR2 YSLEER. The CDR3 covers 13 residues. Trimming removed 6 bases from V and 8 bases from J, with 14 bases in between. Here the CDR3 reads CASSLEPLDEQFF. In DNA, the CDR3 is TGCGCCAGCAGTCTCGAGCCCTTGGATGAGCAGTTCTTC.

V and J are TRBV2 and TRBJ1-5; D uncertain. The CDR3 loop spans 15 amino acids. The V and J ends lost 8 bases and 1 base respectively, with 15 bases between them. The germline V gene has CDR1 SNHLY and CDR2 FYNNEI. The CDR3, as DNA: TGTGCCAGCGGAGTGGAATCAGACAGCAATCAGCCCCAGCATTTT. Translation: CASGVESDSNQPQHF.

The V and J genes are TRBV12-3 or TRBV12-4 and TRBJ2-5, with D perhaps TRBD1 (5 bases). Trimming cost V 2 bases and J 1 base, with 5 bases left between them. The CDR3 is made up of 13 amino acids. Here the CDR3 reads CASSLQGQETQYF. The CDR3 DNA reads TGTGCCAGCAGTTTACAGGGCCAAGAGACCCAGTACTTC.

The chain has TRBV9 and TRBJ1-6, with TRBD1 as a possible D gene (5 bases). CDR1 is SGDLS, CDR2 YYNGEE, per germline. The CDR3 totals 13 residues. Trimming removed 3 bases from V and 12 bases from J, with 13 bases in between. CDR3 in DNA: TGTGCCAGCAGCGATGGGGCTTTGGGACCCCTCCACTTT. Encoded protein: CASSDGALGPLHF.

CDR3 sequence reads: CASSRTGSPYQETQYF. The CDR3, as DNA: TGTGCCAGCAGCCGAACAGGTTCGCCCTACCAAGAGACCCAGTACTTC. The chain joins TRBV6-6 to TRBJ2-5; perhaps TRBD1 as D (5 bases). Per the germline V gene, CDR1 is MNHNY and CDR2 is SVGAGI (reference sequence). There are 16 residues in the CDR3. Trimming took 6 bases from V and 0 from J, leaving 17 bases between them.

The chain couples TRBV6-2 or TRBV6-3 to TRBJ2-7; no reliable D call. The CDR3 spans 15 residues. Trimming shortened V by 2 bases and J by 2 bases, and 13 bases separated the two germline ends. Germline lookup yields CDR1 MNHEY and CDR2 SVGEGT. CDR3 DNA sequence: TGTGCCAGCAGTTACAGTCTGGCGGAGACCTACGAGCAGTACTTC. Amino acids: CASSYSLAETYEQYF.

DNA of the CDR3: TGCAGCGACCCGGGACGGCAAAAGCGGGAGACTGAAGCTTTCTTT. Protein sequence: CSDPGRQKRETEAFF. This rearrangement joins TRBV29-1 to TRBJ1-1; D is perhaps TRBD1 (5 bases). The CDR3 covers 15 residues. V gave up 7 bases and J gave up 5 bases, with 23 bases separating them. Looked up from germline, CDR1 is SQVTM and CDR2 is ANQGSEA. Full variable domain (missing parts from reference TRBV29-1 and TRBJ1-1): SAVISQKPSRDICQRGTSLTIQCQVDSQVTMMFWYRQQPGQSLTLIATANQGSEATYESGFVIDKFPISRPNLTFSTLTVSNMSPEDSSIYLCSDPGRQKRETEAFFGQGTRLTVV.

The V gene is TRBV18, the J gene TRBJ1-5; 8 bases line up with TRBD1. V was pared by 3 bases and J by 1 base, with 11 bases of the junction left unmatched. CDR1 is KGHSH and CDR2 is LQKENI in the germline V gene. The CDR3 loop spans 18 amino acids. The CDR3 reads CASSPGDRRAGSNQPQHF. Written as DNA, the CDR3 is TGTGCCAGCTCACCGGGGGACAGGAGGGCGGGGAGCAATCAGCCCCAGCATTTT.

The table lists this clone with many counts. V gene TRBV6-2 or TRBV6-3 combines with J gene TRBJ2-7; TRBD2 aligns across 9 bases. The germline V gene has CDR1 MNHEY and CDR2 SVGEGT. The length of the CDR3 is 14 residues. V was pared by 7 bases and J by 6 bases, with 10 bases of the junction left unmatched. CDR3 DNA: TGTGCCAGCACCCCGGGACTAGCCCCTCGCGAGCAGTACTTC. Translating it yields CASTPGLAPREQYF.

The V call is TRBV7-8, the J call TRBJ2-3, with a possible D match to TRBD2 (6 bases). Looked up from germline, CDR1 is SGHVS and CDR2 is FQNEAQ. The CDR3 is 15 amino acids. Trimming took 4 bases from V and 9 from J, leaving 20 bases between them. The DNA of the CDR3 is TGTGCCAGCAGCTACGATCCCGGGACTCGGCACACGCAGTATTTT. Translation: CASSYDPGTRHTQYF.

The gene calls are TRBV7-8 and TRBJ1-4; D may be TRBD1 (5 bases). This CDR3 contains 17 residues. Germline V gene data show CDR1 as SGHVS and CDR2 as FQNEAQ. V lost 1 base, J lost 4 bases, and 16 bases lay in between. This CDR3 reads CASSLVDSFKLNEKLFF. The CDR3 DNA sequence: TGTGCCAGCAGCTTAGTTGACAGCTTTAAACTTAATGAAAAACTGTTTTTT.

The CDR3 is CASSRLSATQETQYF. The DNA for the CDR3 is TGTGCCAGCAGCCGGTTAAGCGCTACTCAAGAGACCCAGTACTTC. The chain carries TRBV3-1 (or the pseudogene TRBV3-2) and TRBJ2-5; D remains ambiguous. V lost 4 bases, J lost 2 bases, and 14 bases lay in between. The CDR3 covers 15 residues. The germline CDR1 and CDR2 sequences are LGHDT and YNNKEL (reference sequence).

The chain is built from TRBV6-5 and TRBJ2-1; tentative D call: TRBD1 (6 bases). Germline V gene sequence: CDR1 MNHEY, CDR2 SVGAGI. V was cut by 6 bases and J by 14 bases, with 23 bases left in between. The length of the CDR3 is 14 residues. CDR3: CASSRTRDNPTKFF. As DNA, the CDR3 is TGTGCCAGCAGCCGAACCCGGGACAACCCTACGAAGTTCTTC.

The chain recombines TRBV28 with TRBJ2-7; 9 bases align to TRBD1. CDR1 and CDR2 (germline): MDHEN, SYDVKM. This CDR3 region has 16 residues. V trimming: 6 bases; J trimming: 2 bases; junction bases outside the gene matches: 11. For the CDR3, the DNA is TGTGCCAGCAGCCTTAGGCAACAGGGGGCAACCTACGAGCAGTACTTC. Translating gives CASSLRQQGATYEQYF.

The chain employs TRBV19 and TRBJ2-1; maybe TRBD1 (6 bases). V was shortened by 5 bases and J by 4 bases, with 30 bases between the two germline ends. This CDR3 is 20 amino acids long. Germline assignment: CDR1 LNHDA and CDR2 SQIVND (reference sequence). The chain's CDR3 is CASSPSTGFRTTSLYNEQFF. The CDR3 bases are TGTGCCAGTAGTCCATCGACAGGATTCAGGACGACGAGTCTTTACAATGAGCAGTTCTTC.

The chain combines TRBV3-1 (or the pseudogene TRBV3-2) with TRBJ2-7, with D perhaps matching TRBD1 (6 bases). V was cut by 4 bases and J by 2 bases, with 9 bases left in between. In germline, CDR1 is LGHDT, CDR2 YNNKEL (reference sequence). The CDR3 loop spans 13 amino acids. The DNA for the CDR3 is TGTGCCAGCAGCCTCAGGGGAGCCTACGAGCAGTACTTC. It is translated as CASSLRGAYEQYF.

CDR3 in amino acids: CASSSRGAGELFF. For the CDR3, the DNA is TGTGCCAGCAGCTCCAGGGGAGCCGGGGAGCTGTTTTTT. J is TRBJ2-2 and V is TRBV9; TRBD1 is a possible D gene (6 bases). Germline V gene sequence: CDR1 SGDLS, CDR2 YYNGEE. The CDR3 has 13 amino acids. Trimming cost V 4 bases and J 6 bases, with 10 bases left between them. Variable domain in full (rest from reference TRBV9 and TRBJ2-2): DSGVTQTPKHLITATGQRVTLRCSPRSGDLSVYWYQQSLDQGLQFLIQYYNGEERAKGNILERFSAQQFPDLHSELNLSSLELGDSALYFCASSSRGAGELFFGEGSRLTVL.

This chain joins TRBV13 and TRBJ2-1; 8 nucleotides agree with TRBD1. Germline CDR1 PRHDT, CDR2 FYEKMQ (reference sequence). CDR3 length: 14 amino acids. The V and J ends lost 2 bases and 9 bases, in that order; junction bases with no gene match: 6. The CDR3 region has the DNA TGTGCCAGCAGCTTACGTACAGGGGGATCTGAGCAGTTCTTC. This encodes CASSLRTGGSEQFF. Full variable domain (rest looked up from reference TRBV13 and TRBJ2-1): AAGVIQSPRHLIKEKRETATLKCYPIPRHDTVYWYQQGPGQDPQFLISFYEKMQSDKGSIPDRFSAQQFSDYHSELNMSSLELGDSALYFCASSLRTGGSEQFFGPGTRLTVL.

V is TRBV7-2 and J is TRBJ2-7; 8 nucleotides line up with TRBD1. This CDR3 contains 14 residues. Germline CDR1 SGHTA, CDR2 FQGNSA. The V segment lost 5 bases and the J segment 2 bases; nucleotides outside the gene matches: 5. For the CDR3, the DNA is TGTGCCAGCAGCCTCCAGACAGGGGCCTACGAGCAGTACTTC. Its protein product is CASSLQTGAYEQYF.

The rearrangement uses TRBV28 and TRBJ1-5; D may be TRBD1 (5 bases). The CDR3 totals 12 residues. Germline V gene lookup returns CDR1 MDHEN and CDR2 SYDVKM. The V end was cut by 10 bases, the J end by 9 bases, with 16 bases between. The DNA of the CDR3 is TGTGCCACTTCGGGGGGAATTCGGCCCCAGCATTTT. Protein sequence: CATSGGIRPQHF.

Here the CDR3 DNA reads TGTGCCATCAGTGAGACTTGGACACAAAACTATGGCTACACCTTC. Translating gives CAISETWTQNYGYTF. The chain uses TRBV10-3 and TRBJ1-2; a possible D gene is TRBD1 (5 bases). This CDR3 comprises 15 residues. CDR1 ENHRY and CDR2 SYGVKD come from the germline V gene. Trimming took off 2 bases at V and 2 bases at J, with 12 bases between the two ends.

The gene calls are TRBV5-1 and TRBJ1-2; 8 nucleotides align to TRBD1. The CDR3 contains 13 residues. V lost 4 bases and J lost 3; bases outside the gene matches: 2. The germline gives CDR1 SGHRS, CDR2 YFSETQ. In DNA form, the CDR3 reads TGCGCCAGCAGCGGGACAGGAGACTATGGCTACACCTTC. It yields the protein CASSGTGDYGYTF.

This clone was seen once. The CDR3 protein is CASRAGTYKTYEQYF. CDR3 nucleotides: TGTGCCAGCAGGGCGGGGACGTATAAGACCTACGAGCAGTACTTC. The V gene is TRBV2, the J gene TRBJ2-7, with D possibly TRBD2 on 6 matching bases. The V gene lost 6 bases and the J gene lost 2 bases, with 17 bases spanning the gap. This CDR3 comprises 15 residues. Germline values: CDR1 SNHLY, CDR2 FYNNEI.